The 13 T cell receptor beta chains below come from one sample, sequenced in a study of blood T cell repertoires in COVID-19. Data came from immunoSEQ multiplex PCR; TCRdb stores just in-frame clones and leaves some out. The profile shows 250,000 or so clones, around nine tenths of them singletons. Input material: peripheral blood. The origin of the receptors is a man in his forties or fifties with active or convalescent COVID-19.

The V and J genes are TRBV7-9 and TRBJ1-5; D is unclear. This CDR3 contains 13 residues. V was shortened by 3 bases and J by 1 base, with 4 bases between the two germline ends. The germline V gene encodes CDR1 SEHNR and CDR2 FQNEAQ (reference sequence). The CDR3 protein is CASSFISNQPQHF. The CDR3 DNA reads as TGTGCCAGCAGCTTTATCAGCAATCAGCCCCAGCATTTT.

The V gene is TRBV5-5, the J gene TRBJ2-5; 9 bases agree with TRBD1. V lost 4 bases to trimming and J lost 4 bases; unmatched junction nucleotides: 5. The CDR3 has 14 residues. Germline values: CDR1 SGHKS, CDR2 YYEKEE (reference sequence). CDR3 in DNA: TGTGCCAGCAGCCCCCGGGACAGGGTAGAGACCCAGTACTTC. This translates into CASSPRDRVETQYF.

The chain employs TRBV19 and TRBJ2-2; D is perhaps TRBD1 (7 bases). This CDR3 is built from 16 residues. Per the germline V gene, CDR1 is LNHDA and CDR2 is SQIVND (reference sequence). With 6 bases removed from V and 5 bases from J, the gap between germline ends came to 19 bases. The chain's CDR3 is CASRGRNRGKTGELFF. DNA for the CDR3: TGTGCCAGTAGGGGGAGGAACAGGGGAAAGACCGGGGAGCTGTTTTTT.

The table lists this clone with a count of one. This same CDR3 is encoded by further DNA sequences in the sample. The genes are TRBV6-5 and TRBJ1-2; 7 bases are shared with TRBD1. The CDR3 runs 13 residues. With V trimmed by 2 bases and J by 4 bases, 1 base remained unmatched. Per the germline V gene, CDR1 is MNHEY and CDR2 is SVGAGI. In DNA form, the CDR3 reads TGTGCCAGCAGTTACAGGGACAGCTATGGCTACACCTTC. Residues: CASSYRDSYGYTF.

The chain recombines TRBV9 with TRBJ2-3, with 9 positions matching TRBD2. The V gene's germline CDR1 is SGDLS and CDR2 YYNGEE. The CDR3 length is 14 residues. The junction had 5 bases not matched to a gene; V was cut back by 8 bases and J by 1 base. CDR3 nucleotides: TGTGCCAGTGCGACTAGCGGACGCACAGATACGCAGTATTTT. Amino acids: CASATSGRTDTQYF.

The chain recombines TRBV11-3 with TRBJ2-5; the match to TRBD2 covers 7 bases. J gave up 5 bases and V 3 bases, and 12 bases lay outside the gene matches. The germline V gene has CDR1 SGHNT and CDR2 YENEEA. The CDR3 runs to 16 residues. CDR3 DNA: TGTGCCAGCAGCTTGGGTACGGCGGGAGTCAGGGAGACCCAGTACTTC. Translation: CASSLGTAGVRETQYF.

The chain couples TRBV5-1 to TRBJ1-2; TRBD1 matches 10 bases. This CDR3 has 19 residues. V dropped 3 bases and J dropped 2; count of bases not matched to a gene: 16. Per germline, CDR1 SGHRS and CDR2 YFSETQ. CDR3 DNA sequence: TGCGCCAGCAGCTCGACTAAAGGGACAGGGGCCCTTCTCAACTATGGCTACACCTTC. This gives the protein CASSSTKGTGALLNYGYTF.

This clone has a single count. The rearrangement uses TRBV5-8 and TRBJ2-6; 7 bases line up with TRBD1. The CDR3 runs to 17 residues. Per the germline V gene, CDR1 is SGHTS and CDR2 is YDEGEE. J was trimmed by 0 bases and V by 9 bases; bases with no gene match: 12. As DNA, the CDR3 is TGTGCCACCACCACCGGGACAGCTGACTCTGGGGCCAACGTCCTGACTTTC. This sequence encodes CATTTGTADSGANVLTF.

The chain recombines TRBV5-5 with TRBJ2-3, with 12 bases that match TRBD1. CDR3 size: 15 residues. CDR1 and CDR2 (germline): SGHKS, YYEKEE (reference sequence). Unmatched junction bases numbered 8, after V lost 5 bases and J lost 7 bases. The CDR3 spells CASSAGTGGVNTQYF. CDR3 bases: TGTGCCAGCAGTGCCGGGACAGGGGGCGTAAATACGCAGTATTTT.

The chain combines TRBV19 with TRBJ2-2, with TRBD2 identical over 9 bases. Trimming removed 7 bases from V and 3 bases from J; junction bases left unmatched: 12. This CDR3 has 17 amino acids. CDR1 is LNHDA and CDR2 is SQIVND in the germline V gene (reference sequence). The CDR3 here is CASISGGRAFHTGELFF. In DNA form, the CDR3 reads TGTGCCAGTATTTCAGGCGGGAGGGCCTTCCACACCGGGGAGCTGTTTTTT. Full variable domain (rest looked up from reference TRBV19 and TRBJ2-2): DGGITQSPKYLFRKEGQNVTLSCEQNLNHDAMYWYRQDPGQGLRLIYYSQIVNDFQKGDIAEGYSVSREKKESFPLTVTSAQKNPTAFYLCASISGGRAFHTGELFFGEGSRLTVL.

This clone turned up a few times. The V call is TRBV19, the J call TRBJ2-1; 7 nucleotides align to TRBD2. V shed 3 bases, J shed 9 bases, and the junction held 5 bases outside the gene matches. The germline CDR1 and CDR2 sequences are LNHDA and SQIVND (reference sequence). The CDR3 runs to 13 residues. Written as DNA, the CDR3 is TGTGCCAGTAGTATGGGAGGGTTGGGTGAGCAGTTCTTC. Translation gives CASSMGGLGEQFF.

The rearrangement joins TRBV9 to TRBJ2-3, with a weak D call TRBD1 (5 bases). The length of the CDR3 is 15 residues. V lost 3 bases, J lost 4 bases, and 15 bases lay in between. CDR1 and CDR2 (germline): SGDLS, YYNGEE. CDR3 in amino acids: CASSDPSREPDTQYF. Here the CDR3 DNA reads TGTGCCAGCAGCGACCCGTCCAGGGAACCAGATACGCAGTATTTT.

This clone has only a few counts. This sequence joins TRBV5-1 and TRBJ1-4, with 7 positions matching TRBD1. This CDR3 comprises 14 residues. Germline trimming cut 0 bases from V and 7 bases from J; bases unmatched to any gene: 3. Germline V gives CDR1 SGHRS, CDR2 YFSETQ. The CDR3 protein is CASSLEGAREKLFF. CDR3 DNA: TGCGCCAGCAGCTTGGAGGGGGCACGTGAAAAACTGTTTTTT. The full variable domain, rest sourced from reference TRBV5-1 and TRBJ1-4, is KAGVTQTPRYLIKTRGQQVTLSCSPISGHRSVSWYQQTPGQGLQFLFEYFSETQRNKGNFPGRFSGRQFSNSRSEMNVSTLELGDSALYLCASSLEGAREKLFFGSGTQLSVL.